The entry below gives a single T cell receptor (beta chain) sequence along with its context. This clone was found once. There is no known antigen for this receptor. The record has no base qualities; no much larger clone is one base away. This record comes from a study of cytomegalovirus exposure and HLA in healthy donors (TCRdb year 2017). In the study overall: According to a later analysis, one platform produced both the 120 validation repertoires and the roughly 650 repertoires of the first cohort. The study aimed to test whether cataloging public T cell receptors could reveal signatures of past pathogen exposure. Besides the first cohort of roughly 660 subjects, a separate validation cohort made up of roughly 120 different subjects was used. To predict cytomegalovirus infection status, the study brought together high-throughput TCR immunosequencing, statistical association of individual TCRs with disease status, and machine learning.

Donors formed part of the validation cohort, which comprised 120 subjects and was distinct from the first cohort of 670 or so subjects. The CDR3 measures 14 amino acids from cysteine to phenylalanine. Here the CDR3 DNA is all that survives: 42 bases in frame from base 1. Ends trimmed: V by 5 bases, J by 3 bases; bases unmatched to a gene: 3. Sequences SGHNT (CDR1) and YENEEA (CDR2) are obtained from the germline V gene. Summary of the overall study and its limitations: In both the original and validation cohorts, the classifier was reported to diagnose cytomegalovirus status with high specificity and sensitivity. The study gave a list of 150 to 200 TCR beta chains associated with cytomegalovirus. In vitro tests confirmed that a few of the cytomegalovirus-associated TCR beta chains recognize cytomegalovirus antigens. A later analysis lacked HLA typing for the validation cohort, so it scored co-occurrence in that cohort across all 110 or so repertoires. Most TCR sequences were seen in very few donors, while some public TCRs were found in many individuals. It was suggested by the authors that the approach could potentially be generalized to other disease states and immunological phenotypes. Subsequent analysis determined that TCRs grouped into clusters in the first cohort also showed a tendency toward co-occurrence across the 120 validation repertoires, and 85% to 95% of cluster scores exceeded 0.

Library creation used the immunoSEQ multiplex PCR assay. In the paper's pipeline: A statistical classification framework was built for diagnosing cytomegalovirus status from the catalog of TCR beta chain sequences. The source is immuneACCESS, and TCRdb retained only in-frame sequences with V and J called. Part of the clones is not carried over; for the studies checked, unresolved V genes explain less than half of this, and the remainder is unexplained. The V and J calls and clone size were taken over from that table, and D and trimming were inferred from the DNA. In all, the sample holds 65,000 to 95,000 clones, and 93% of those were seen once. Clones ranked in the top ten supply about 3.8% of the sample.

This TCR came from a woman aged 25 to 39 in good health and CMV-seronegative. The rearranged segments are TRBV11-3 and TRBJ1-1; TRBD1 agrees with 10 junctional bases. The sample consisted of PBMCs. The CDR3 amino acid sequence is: CASSPTGGHTEAFF. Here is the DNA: TGTGCCAGCAGCCCGACAGGGGGCCACACTGAAGCTTTCTTT. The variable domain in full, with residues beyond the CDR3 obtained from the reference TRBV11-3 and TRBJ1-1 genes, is EAGVVQSPRYKIIEKKQPVAFWCNPISGHNTLYWYLQNLGQGPELLIRYENEEAVDDSQLPKDRFSAERLKGVDSTLKIQPAELGDSAVYLCASSPTGGHTEAFFGQGTRLTVV.